There are a few counts of the clone carrying this T cell receptor (beta chain). Its antigen is still unknown. These data originate in a study of cytomegalovirus exposure and HLA in healthy donors. Study findings and constraints: The study flagged some 170 TCR beta chains as cytomegalovirus-associated. Most TCRs appeared rarely, but some public TCRs recurred in many donors.

J lost 0 bases, V lost 6 bases, and 5 bases had no gene match. The germline gives CDR1 MNHEY, CDR2 SVGAGI. The CDR3 loop spans 14 amino acids. PCR involved 60 Vbeta and 13 Jbeta primers. Repertoires were generated with immunoSEQ multiplex PCR, while TCRdb's copy carries only in-frame clones and drops some. The table has approximately 100,000 clones, 70% to 85% seen once. The chain employs TRBV6-5 and TRBJ2-7; the match to TRBD2 covers 7 bases. The sequencing sample was made of PBMCs. This TCR was recovered from a woman younger than 30 in good health and CMV-seropositive. The DNA for the CDR3 is TGTGCCAGCAGCCCGACTAGCTACTCCTACGAGCAGTACTTC. This codes for CASSPTSYSYEQYF.